What follows are 14 T cell receptor beta chains derived from one specimen sequenced in a study of T cells in Graves' hyperthyroidism and ophthalmopathy. Researchers took RNA transcripts and amplified the TCR beta CDR3 regions from them. A set of HTBI primers served as the primers for a first-round RT-PCR of the TCR CDR3. TCRdb ran MiXCR on the multiplex PCR reads and lists one entry per CDR3 protein. The table shows some 350,000 distinct CDR3 sequences, with 15% to 20% occurring only once. The source material was blood. The receptors here all came from a woman under 30 with Graves' hyperthyroidism.

The count of this clonotype is one. The chain carries TRBV7-9 and TRBJ2-5, with D unresolved. Germline lookup yields CDR1 SEHNR and CDR2 FQNEAQ (reference sequence). Trimming took 11 bases from V and 5 from J, leaving 15 bases between them. This CDR3 region has 12 residues. CDR3 DNA sequence: TGTGCCTTTGGTAGCCCACCCGAGACCCAGTACTTC. Encoded protein: CAFGSPPETQYF. The complete variable domain, with remaining parts taken from reference TRBV7-9 and TRBJ2-5, reads DTGVSQNPRHKITKRGQNVTFRCDPISEHNRLYWYRQTLGQGPEFLTYFQNEAQLEKSRLLSDRFSAERPKGSFSTLEIQRTEQGDSAMYLCAFGSPPETQYFGPGTRLLVL.

The J gene is TRBJ1-1, the V gene TRBV4-1; D is perhaps TRBD1 (6 bases). Between the trimmed V and J ends, which lost 2 bases and 0 bases, there was a span of 16 bases. This CDR3 spans 17 amino acids. CDR1 and CDR2 from the germline V gene are MGHRA and YSYEKL. CDR3 bases: TGCGCCAGCAGCCAACATCGGACAGACTTAATGAACACTGAAGCTTTCTTT. Protein product: CASSQHRTDLMNTEAFF.

The CDR3 reads CASSTYGGGRSYEQYF. The CDR3 region has the DNA TGTGCCAGCAGTACCTATGGAGGGGGCCGGTCCTACGAGCAGTACTTC. V and J are TRBV12-3 or TRBV12-4 and TRBJ2-7, with D perhaps TRBD1 (7 bases). V lost 5 bases and J 1 base, leaving 18 bases between the germline ends. The length of the CDR3 is 16 residues.

The chain links TRBV11-2 to TRBJ2-7; 11 bases map to TRBD2. V shed 1 base, J shed 0 bases, and the junction held 5 bases outside the gene matches. Germline CDR1 SGHAT, CDR2 FQNNGV. The CDR3 length is 17 residues. This CDR3 is CASSLGVAGGISYEQYF. The CDR3 nucleotides are TGTGCCAGCAGCTTAGGGGTAGCGGGAGGGATCTCCTACGAGCAGTACTTC.

This clonotype was seen many times. The chain couples TRBV7-9 to TRBJ2-7; a possible D gene is TRBD2 (5 bases). The CDR3 is made up of 15 amino acids. Per the germline V gene, CDR1 is SEHNR and CDR2 is FQNEAQ (reference sequence). Trimming removed 5 bases at V and 3 bases at J, with 17 bases between. Written as DNA, the CDR3 is TGTGCCAGCAGCCCCCCCGCGGGCCCACGCTACGAGCAGTACTTC. The encoded protein is CASSPPAGPRYEQYF. The entire variable domain, with the rest obtained from reference TRBV7-9 and TRBJ2-7, is as follows: DTGVSQNPRHKITKRGQNVTFRCDPISEHNRLYWYRQTLGQGPEFLTYFQNEAQLEKSRLLSDRFSAERPKGSFSTLEIQRTEQGDSAMYLCASSPPAGPRYEQYFGPGTRLTVT.

The chain has TRBV20-1 and TRBJ2-3; no clear D gene. Trimming pared 3 bases from V and 1 base from J, leaving 5 bases between. The length of the CDR3 is 12 residues. Germline V gives CDR1 DFQATT, CDR2 SNEGSKA (reference sequence). The CDR3 here is CSASTGTDTQYF. The CDR3 nucleotides read TGCAGTGCTAGTACCGGCACAGATACGCAGTATTTT.

This clonotype was seen ten or more times. The chain employs TRBV7-8 and TRBJ1-1, with D unclear. Germline V gene sequence: CDR1 SGHVS, CDR2 FQNEAQ. V lost 4 bases, J lost 0 bases, and 15 bases lay in between. There are 16 residues in the CDR3. The CDR3 sequence: CASSSTAHGMNTEAFF. The CDR3 coding sequence is TGTGCCAGCAGCTCCACCGCCCACGGGATGAACACTGAAGCTTTCTTT.

This clonotype came up many times. J is TRBJ1-1 and V is TRBV14; D is unresolved. This CDR3 spans 16 amino acids. The V gene lost 2 bases and the J gene lost 4 bases, with 17 bases spanning the gap. Germline CDR1 is SGHDN and CDR2 is FVKESK. The DNA of the CDR3 is TGTGCCAGCAGCCAATTGGGAAGGGCGGTTGCCACTGAAGCTTTCTTT. Amino acids: CASSQLGRAVATEAFF.

This clonotype was picked up many times. The gene calls are TRBV18 and TRBJ1-1; D is undetermined. Trimming took 3 bases from V and 0 from J, leaving 8 bases between them. Germline loops: CDR1 KGHSH, CDR2 LQKENI. The CDR3 is 14 residues long. Here the CDR3 reads CASSPEWMNTEAFF. The CDR3 region has the DNA TGTGCCAGCTCACCTGAATGGATGAACACTGAAGCTTTCTTT.

Of note for this clonotype: This may stem from a read error, because a much larger clone lies one nucleotide away. The chain joins TRBV11-2 to TRBJ2-5; D possibly corresponds to TRBD1 (6 bases). The CDR3 extends over 14 amino acids. Germline V gene sequence: CDR1 SGHAT, CDR2 FQNNGV. DNA for the CDR3: TGTGCCAGCAGCCCACAGGGTTACCAAGAGACCCGGTACTTC. This gives the protein CASSPQGYQETRYF.

The rearrangement uses TRBV28 and TRBJ2-7; D tentatively reads TRBD1 or TRBD2 (5 bases each). The CDR3 totals 15 residues. The V gene's germline CDR1 is MDHEN and CDR2 SYDVKM. Trimming removed 5 bases from V and 6 bases from J, with 20 bases in between. CDR3 nucleotide sequence: TGTGCCAGCAGTCCTCACGGGACGTTTATCGGCGAGCAGTACTTC. Residues: CASSPHGTFIGEQYF.

This clonotype was found many times. CDR3 DNA: TGTGCCAGCAGTGCACTATCCGGGATTGGAGAGACCCAGTACTTC. Translation: CASSALSGIGETQYF. The chain combines TRBV2 with TRBJ2-5; perhaps TRBD2 as D (5 bases). Per germline, CDR1 SNHLY and CDR2 FYNNEI. V was shortened by 4 bases and J by 4 bases, with 16 bases between the two germline ends. This CDR3 contains 15 residues.

The chain carries TRBV20-1 and TRBJ2-5, with 8 bases matching TRBD1. Losses at the gene ends were 6 bases for V and 2 bases for J; bases not matched to a gene: 5. Germline CDR1 is DFQATT and CDR2 is SNEGSKA (reference sequence). The CDR3 has 13 amino acids. The CDR3 is CSADRDRQETQYF. The CDR3 nucleotides are TGCAGTGCGGACCGGGACAGGCAAGAGACCCAGTACTTC.

This clonotype was picked up a small number of times. Given a much more abundant clone one base away, this may be a read error. V and J are TRBV18 and TRBJ2-7; D might be TRBD2 (6 bases). CDR1 and CDR2 (germline): KGHSH, LQKENI. V lost 5 bases and J lost 3, with 17 bases in between. The CDR3 is 15 amino acids. The CDR3 loop reads CASSSGLTEHYEQYF. CDR3 DNA sequence: TGTGCCAGCTCATCCGGACTAACGGAGCACTACGAGCAGTACTTC.